Following are 29 T cell receptor beta chains from one sample sequenced in a study of OX40 agonist ivuxolimab in advanced cancers. Libraries were prepared by immunoSEQ multiplex PCR; TCRdb keeps only in-frame clonotypes and omits some of them. The data hold around 60,000 clones, with roughly 86% observed a single time. This material consisted of CD4+ or CD8+ T cells sorted from blood, taken in a trial of the OX40 agonist ivuxolimab. These TCRs come from an adult with an advanced solid tumor such as melanoma, head and neck, liver or kidney cancer.

V is TRBV5-1 and J is TRBJ2-2; 8 bases fit TRBD1. V shed 4 bases, J shed 4 bases, and the junction held 3 bases outside the gene matches. In germline, CDR1 is SGHRS, CDR2 YFSETQ. The CDR3 runs to 14 residues. The DNA of the CDR3 is TGCGCCAGCAGCCCGACAGGGGCCACCGGGGAGCTGTTTTTT. It yields the protein CASSPTGATGELFF.

This chain connects TRBV10-2 to TRBJ1-5; D uncertain. The V end was cut by 8 bases, the J end by 0 bases, with 8 bases between. This CDR3 is 13 amino acids long. Germline assignment: CDR1 WSHSY and CDR2 SAAADI. The CDR3 DNA sequence: TGCGCCAGCGGGGTGCTTAGCAATCAGCCCCAGCATTTT. It is translated as CASGVLSNQPQHF.

The chain uses TRBV30 and TRBJ1-4, with TRBD1 matching 9 bases. V lost 3 bases and J lost 7; bases outside the gene matches: 6. The CDR3 is 14 amino acids. Germline-derived CDR1 and CDR2 are GTSNPN and SVGIG (reference sequence). This CDR3 reads CAWRGQGVGEKLFF. The DNA of the CDR3 is TGTGCCTGGAGGGGACAGGGAGTTGGTGAAAAACTGTTTTTT.

The rearrangement uses TRBV5-6 and TRBJ2-1; D gene ambiguous. CDR1 is SGHDT, CDR2 YYEEEE, per germline. The V and J ends lost 0 bases and 1 base respectively, with 14 bases between them. This CDR3 is built from 17 residues. The CDR3 nucleotides read TGTGCCAGCAGCTTGGGGTTGTTTATCGGGTCCTACAATGAGCAGTTCTTC. Translation: CASSLGLFIGSYNEQFF.

This chain links TRBV2 with TRBJ1-2, with no clear D. Germline-derived CDR1 and CDR2 are SNHLY and FYNNEI. The CDR3 loop spans 13 amino acids. The V end was cut by 2 bases, the J end by 1 base, with 5 bases between. The CDR3 loop reads CASSEPGNYGYTF. The CDR3 DNA sequence: TGTGCCAGCAGTGAACCCGGTAACTATGGCTACACCTTC.

J is TRBJ1-2 and V is TRBV18, with D perhaps TRBD1 (5 bases). Trimming shortened V by 5 bases and J by 4 bases, and 20 bases separated the two germline ends. Germline V gene lookup returns CDR1 KGHSH and CDR2 LQKENI. The CDR3 is 16 amino acids. This CDR3 reads CASSARQPDSSYGYTF. The CDR3 coding sequence is TGTGCCAGCTCAGCCCGTCAGCCCGACAGCTCCTATGGCTACACCTTC.

The rearrangement links TRBV5-5 to TRBJ2-7; 7 bases align to TRBD1. The V gene's germline CDR1 is SGHKS and CDR2 YYEKEE (reference sequence). CDR3 length: 13 residues. The trim removed 4 bases at V and 6 bases at J, leaving 7 bases unmatched. CDR3 in DNA: TGTGCCAGCAGCCGCCCGGGACAGTCCGAGCAGTACTTC. This gives the protein CASSRPGQSEQYF.

The rearrangement uses TRBV12-5 and TRBJ2-3, with D tentatively TRBD1 (6 bases). This CDR3 comprises 14 residues. Germline values: CDR1 LGHNT, CDR2 FRNRAP. Between the trimmed V and J ends, which lost 3 bases and 2 bases, there was a span of 9 bases. CDR3 residues: CASGLQGDTDTQYF. CDR3 coding DNA: TGTGCTAGTGGTTTACAGGGCGACACAGATACGCAGTATTTT.

The chain recombines TRBV7-8 with TRBJ1-1; 8 nucleotides match TRBD1. Germline assignment: CDR1 SGHVS and CDR2 FQNEAQ. With V trimmed by 5 bases and J by 0 bases, 5 bases remained unmatched. The CDR3 loop spans 15 amino acids. The CDR3 nucleotides are TGTGCCAGCAGCCCCTGGGACAGGATGAACACTGAAGCTTTCTTT. Amino acid sequence: CASSPWDRMNTEAFF. The complete variable domain, with remaining parts taken from reference TRBV7-8 and TRBJ1-1, reads GAGVSQSPRYKVAKRGQDVALRCDPISGHVSLFWYQQALGQGPEFLTYFQNEAQLDKSGLPSDRFFAERPEGSVSTLKIQRTQQEDSAVYLCASSPWDRMNTEAFFGQGTRLTVV.

This clone was recorded only once. V gene TRBV6-5 combines with J gene TRBJ2-3, with 10 nucleotides matching TRBD1. Germline loops: CDR1 MNHEY, CDR2 SVGAGI. This CDR3 is 15 amino acids long. J gave up 3 bases and V 7 bases, and 7 bases lay outside the gene matches. The CDR3: CASTLMGQGTDTQYF. The CDR3 DNA reads TGTGCCAGCACCCTCATGGGACAGGGGACAGATACGCAGTATTTT.

The chain couples TRBV4-2 to TRBJ1-4, with TRBD1 as a possible D gene (5 bases). Trimming cost V 1 base and J 0 bases, with 9 bases left between them. CDR3 size: 16 residues. The germline V gene has CDR1 LGHNA and CDR2 YNFKEQ. CDR3 region: CASSQAGTATNEKLFF. The CDR3 nucleotides read TGTGCCAGCAGCCAAGCTGGGACGGCAACTAATGAAAAACTGTTTTTT.

V gene TRBV5-5 combines with J gene TRBJ2-3; D possibly corresponds to TRBD1 (5 bases). Per the germline V gene, CDR1 is SGHKS and CDR2 is YYEKEE (reference sequence). The CDR3 covers 14 residues. The V end lost 1 base, the J end lost 1 base, and 7 bases lay between the germline ends. This CDR3 is CASSLQGRTDTQYF. The CDR3 nucleotides read TGTGCCAGCAGCTTGCAGGGCCGCACAGATACGCAGTATTTT.

The chain couples TRBV7-9 to TRBJ1-6; 9 positions agree with TRBD1. Germline CDR1 and CDR2: SEHNR and FQNEAQ (reference sequence). V was pared by 5 bases and J by 9 bases, with 8 bases of the junction left unmatched. The CDR3 covers 15 residues. The CDR3: CASSTGQGRASPLHF. The CDR3 DNA reads as TGTGCCAGCAGCACGGGACAGGGTCGTGCTTCACCCCTCCACTTT.

V and J are TRBV5-6 and TRBJ2-7; 10 bases are shared with TRBD1. Germline V gives CDR1 SGHDT, CDR2 YYEEEE. V lost 4 bases, J lost 5 bases, and 9 bases stayed unmatched. The CDR3 totals 15 residues. The CDR3 sequence is CASSLLGTGDHEQYF. In DNA form, the CDR3 reads TGTGCCAGCAGCCTCCTCGGGACAGGGGACCACGAGCAGTACTTC. Together with reference TRBV5-6 and TRBJ2-7, the CDR3 gives the full variable domain: DAGVTQSPTHLIKTRGQQVTLRCSPKSGHDTVSWYQQALGQGPQFIFQYYEEEERQRGNFPDRFSGHQFPNYSSELNVNALLLGDSALYLCASSLLGTGDHEQYFGPGTRLTVT.

CDR3 region: CASSFGRGRSYEQYF. The CDR3 region has the DNA TGTGCCAGCAGTTTCGGTCGGGGACGCTCCTACGAGCAGTACTTC. V is TRBV6-5 and J is TRBJ2-7; D tentatively reads TRBD1 or TRBD2 (5 bases each). Germline CDR1 and CDR2: MNHEY and SVGAGI. The CDR3 runs to 15 residues. V lost 4 bases and J 0 bases, leaving 13 bases between the germline ends.

This sequence joins TRBV11-2 and TRBJ2-3; tentatively, D is TRBD2 (6 bases). This CDR3 has 17 residues. In germline, CDR1 is SGHAT, CDR2 FQNNGV. Trimming pared 2 bases from V and 3 bases from J, leaving 18 bases between. The CDR3: CASSLRPLAGITDTQYF. CDR3 DNA: TGTGCCAGCAGCTTACGGCCCCTTGCGGGGATTACAGATACGCAGTATTTT.

The gene calls are TRBV7-9 and TRBJ2-3; D is undetermined. This CDR3 spans 15 amino acids. Trimming stripped 6 bases from V and 0 bases from J, with 13 bases between. CDR1 is SEHNR and CDR2 is FQNEAQ in the germline V gene (reference sequence). The CDR3 is CASRRWDSSTDTQYF. As DNA, the CDR3 is TGTGCCAGCAGACGTTGGGATTCTAGCACAGATACGCAGTATTTT. The variable domain in full, with the rest retrieved from reference TRBV7-9 and TRBJ2-3, is DTGVSQNPRHKITKRGQNVTFRCDPISEHNRLYWYRQTLGQGPEFLTYFQNEAQLEKSRLLSDRFSAERPKGSFSTLEIQRTEQGDSAMYLCASRRWDSSTDTQYFGPGTRLTVL.

CDR3 DNA sequence: TGTGCCAGCTCCCGCAATGGAGGGGGCGAAACTGAAGCTTTCTTT. As protein: CASSRNGGGETEAFF. The V and J genes are TRBV18 and TRBJ1-1; TRBD1 matches 7 bases. The CDR3 is 15 amino acids. J lost 5 bases, V lost 6 bases, and 12 bases had no gene match. CDR1 and CDR2 (germline): KGHSH, LQKENI.

V is TRBV11-3 and J is TRBJ1-3; D not resolved. CDR1 and CDR2 from the germline V gene are SGHNT and YENEEA. The CDR3 contains 13 residues. Trimming took off 5 bases at V and 2 bases at J, with 7 bases between the two ends. The CDR3 nucleotides are TGTGCCAGCAGCGGAGGGACTGGAAACACCATATATTTT. This gives the protein CASSGGTGNTIYF. Full variable domain (rest looked up from reference TRBV11-3 and TRBJ1-3): EAGVVQSPRYKIIEKKQPVAFWCNPISGHNTLYWYLQNLGQGPELLIRYENEEAVDDSQLPKDRFSAERLKGVDSTLKIQPAELGDSAVYLCASSGGTGNTIYFGEGSWLTVV.

The chain recombines TRBV7-3 with TRBJ2-5; 16 bases fit TRBD2. This CDR3 region has 17 residues. With 1 base clipped from V and 3 bases from J, the junction kept 2 bases outside the gene matches. Germline V gene data show CDR1 as SGHTA and CDR2 as FQGTGA. The chain's CDR3 is CASSLKGLAGGKETQYF. CDR3 bases: TGTGCCAGCAGCTTAAAGGGACTAGCGGGGGGGAAAGAGACCCAGTACTTC.

This chain uses TRBV6-1 with TRBJ1-4; perhaps TRBD1 as D (6 bases). The germline gives CDR1 MNHNS, CDR2 SASEGT. This CDR3 comprises 14 residues. V lost 6 bases, J lost 5 bases, and 13 bases lay in between. The CDR3 DNA reads as TGTGCCAGCAGAGAGGACAGCCACAATGAAAAACTGTTTTTT. Protein: CASREDSHNEKLFF.

This chain links TRBV7-2 with TRBJ2-2; D unclear. Trimming took off 0 bases at V and 6 bases at J, with 2 bases between the two ends. The CDR3 length is 12 residues. Germline CDR1 reads SGHTA; CDR2 reads FQGNSA. CDR3 in amino acids: CASSLAAGELFF. In DNA, the CDR3 is TGTGCCAGCAGCTTAGCGGCCGGGGAGCTGTTTTTT.

This clone came up once. This chain links TRBV5-4 with TRBJ1-6; 10 nucleotides agree with TRBD1. With 6 bases clipped from V and 8 bases from J, the junction kept 11 bases outside the gene matches. CDR1 and CDR2 from the germline V gene are SGHNT and YYREEE (reference sequence). The CDR3 contains 16 residues. This CDR3 reads CASTMGGQGSYSPLHF. Here the CDR3 DNA reads TGTGCCAGCACCATGGGGGGACAGGGGTCATATTCACCCCTCCACTTT.

The genes are TRBV6-5 and TRBJ1-2; D perhaps matches TRBD1 (5 bases). V lost 6 bases and J lost 3, with 14 bases in between. The CDR3 spans 14 residues. The germline gives CDR1 MNHEY, CDR2 SVGAGI. CDR3 loop: CASRSPQGDYGYTF. CDR3 sequence (DNA): TGTGCCAGCAGGTCACCTCAGGGAGACTATGGCTACACCTTC.

The chain has TRBV27 and TRBJ1-6; TRBD1 agrees at 9 bases. CDR1 is MNHEY, CDR2 SMNVEV, per germline (reference sequence). The CDR3 length is 16 residues. Germline trimming cut 6 bases from V and 9 bases from J; bases unmatched to any gene: 12. The CDR3 DNA is TGTGCCAGCAGCCACAGGGGGCGCGGTTTGGGTTCACCCCTCCACTTT. It specifies CASSHRGRGLGSPLHF.

The chain combines TRBV5-1 with TRBJ1-2; possible D gene TRBD1, 5 bases. V dropped 4 bases and J dropped 8 bases, with 18 bases sitting between them. Per the germline V gene, CDR1 is SGHRS and CDR2 is YFSETQ. This CDR3 has 14 residues. The CDR3, as DNA: TGCGCCAGCAGCCCCGGGACGGTACCAGAAGGCTACACCTTC. Residues: CASSPGTVPEGYTF.

The V and J genes are TRBV19 and TRBJ1-5, with 7 bases identical to TRBD1. V trimming: 3 bases; J trimming: 4 bases; junction bases outside the gene matches: 6. CDR3 length: 15 amino acids. Per the germline V gene, CDR1 is LNHDA and CDR2 is SQIVND (reference sequence). As DNA, the CDR3 is TGTGCCAGTAGTATTGGAGGGGGCTCGAATCAGCCCCAGCATTTT. Translated, it gives CASSIGGGSNQPQHF.

The chain employs TRBV2 and TRBJ2-3; D is possibly TRBD1 or TRBD2 (5 bases each). Germline values: CDR1 SNHLY, CDR2 FYNNEI. V lost 9 bases and J lost 7, with 14 bases in between. This CDR3 contains 12 residues. The DNA of the CDR3 is TGTGCCAGTAGGCCGGGACCACATACGCAGTATTTT. Protein sequence: CASRPGPHTQYF.

The chain is built from TRBV18 and TRBJ1-1; D not certain. CDR1 is KGHSH and CDR2 is LQKENI in the germline V gene. V was shortened by 1 base and J by 1 base, with 7 bases between the two germline ends. This CDR3 is 14 amino acids long. CDR3 sequence reads: CASSPQTPNTEAFF. The CDR3, as DNA: TGTGCCAGCTCACCACAGACACCGAACACTGAAGCTTTCTTT.